These 26 T cell receptor beta chains were all obtained from the same sample, sequenced in a study of blood T cell repertoires in COVID-19. Clones were sequenced by immunoSEQ multiplex PCR, and TCRdb holds only the in-frame ones, with some missing. The data show roughly 120,000 clones, 90% seen once. The sequencing sample was made of peripheral blood. These receptors all come from a woman aged 60 to 75 with COVID-19, enrolled during active disease.

This chain uses TRBV6-2 or TRBV6-3 with TRBJ1-2, with unresolved D. This CDR3 has 14 amino acids. The V gene lost 0 bases and the J gene lost 8 bases, with 13 bases spanning the gap. Germline values: CDR1 MNHEY, CDR2 SVGEGT. The CDR3 spells CASSYSHRTGGYTF. The DNA of the CDR3 is TGTGCCAGCAGTTACTCGCACCGGACGGGAGGCTACACCTTC.

The V call is TRBV7-2, the J call TRBJ1-2, with D perhaps matching TRBD1 (6 bases). The CDR3 extends over 16 amino acids. The V end lost 5 bases, the J end lost 5 bases, and 21 bases lay between the germline ends. Germline lookup yields CDR1 SGHTA and CDR2 FQGNSA. The CDR3 loop is CASSPRTGLVRYGYTF. The CDR3, as DNA: TGTGCCAGCAGCCCGCGCACAGGGCTGGTTAGGTATGGCTACACCTTC.

The chain couples TRBV25-1 to TRBJ1-3; D gene unclear. In germline, CDR1 is MGHDK, CDR2 SYGVNS. The CDR3 contains 15 residues. V lost 3 bases, J lost 0 bases, and 9 bases lay in between. The CDR3 nucleotides are TGTGCCAGCAGTGATCGCCTTAGCTCTGGAAACACCATATATTTT. As protein: CASSDRLSSGNTIYF.

The chain is built from TRBV7-2 and TRBJ1-5, with D possibly TRBD1 on 6 matching bases. V was cut by 5 bases and J by 7 bases, with 12 bases left in between. Germline V gives CDR1 SGHTA, CDR2 FQGNSA. The CDR3 runs to 13 residues. This chain's CDR3 is CASSVSGAQPQHF. The CDR3 region has the DNA TGTGCCAGCAGCGTTTCAGGGGCGCAGCCCCAGCATTTT.

The chain links TRBV15 to TRBJ2-7, with D possibly matching TRBD1 (5 bases). CDR3 size: 15 residues. V lost 4 bases to trimming and J lost 2 bases, with 15 bases between them. Looked up from germline, CDR1 is LNHNV and CDR2 is YYDKDF (reference sequence). The CDR3 bases are TGTGCCACCAGCAAGGGTGACAGAGGCCCCTACGAGCAGTACTTC. Protein product: CATSKGDRGPYEQYF. Full variable domain (rest looked up from reference TRBV15 and TRBJ2-7): DAMVIQNPRYQVTQFGKPVTLSCSQTLNHNVMYWYQQKSSQAPKLLFHYYDKDFNNEADTPDNFQSRRPNTSFCFLDIRSPGLGDTAMYLCATSKGDRGPYEQYFGPGTRLTVT.

The J gene is TRBJ1-2, the V gene TRBV6-6, with D possibly being TRBD1 (5 bases). Germline CDR1 reads MNHNY; CDR2 reads SVGAGI (reference sequence). The CDR3 runs 14 residues. The ends were cut back, 0 bases at V and 6 bases at J, with 11 bases in the middle. The CDR3 DNA sequence: TGTGCCAGCAGTTACTCTCAGGGATCAAATGGCTACACCTTC. It encodes CASSYSQGSNGYTF.

The chain carries TRBV7-2 and TRBJ2-5; possible D gene TRBD1, 6 bases. Per germline, CDR1 SGHTA and CDR2 FQGNSA. The V and J ends lost 1 base and 5 bases respectively, with 11 bases between them. The CDR3 covers 14 residues. The DNA of the CDR3 is TGTGCCAGCAGCTTAGGACAGGCGTGGGAGACCCAGTACTTC. Amino acid sequence: CASSLGQAWETQYF. Drawing the rest from reference TRBV7-2 and TRBJ2-5, the complete variable domain is GAGVSQSPSNKVTEKGKDVELRCDPISGHTALYWYRQSLGQGLEFLIYFQGNSAPDKSGLPSDRFSAERTGGSVSTLTIQRTQQEDSAVYLCASSLGQAWETQYFGPGTRLLVL.

This chain connects TRBV11-1 to TRBJ2-6; no clear D gene. CDR1 and CDR2 from the germline V gene are SGHAT and FQDESV (reference sequence). The CDR3 has 16 residues. Trimming shortened V by 5 bases and J by 1 base, and 12 bases separated the two germline ends. The CDR3 protein is CASSHPSQSGANVLTF. The CDR3 DNA reads as TGTGCCAGCAGCCACCCCTCGCAGTCTGGGGCCAACGTCCTGACTTTC.

The rearrangement uses TRBV6-2 or TRBV6-3 and TRBJ2-7; the D is unclear. V dropped 3 bases and J dropped 6 bases, with 15 bases sitting between them. Germline CDR1 is MNHEY and CDR2 is SVGEGT. This CDR3 region has 14 residues. Written as DNA, the CDR3 is TGTGCCAGCAGTTATAAGAGCCAAAACGGCGAGCAGTACTTC. Amino acid sequence: CASSYKSQNGEQYF.

This chain links TRBV2 with TRBJ2-2, with 8 bases matching TRBD2. After removal of 6 bases from V and 0 bases from J, the junction contained 3 bases not matched to a gene. Per germline, CDR1 SNHLY and CDR2 FYNNEI. This CDR3 spans 15 amino acids. CDR3 in amino acids: CASSSAGANTGELFF. Written as DNA, the CDR3 is TGTGCCAGCAGCTCAGCGGGGGCGAACACCGGGGAGCTGTTTTTT. Full variable domain (remainder filled in from reference TRBV2 and TRBJ2-2): EPEVTQTPSHQVTQMGQEVILRCVPISNHLYFYWYRQILGQKVEFLVSFYNNEISEKSEIFDDQFSVERPDGSNFTLKIRSTKLEDSAMYFCASSSAGANTGELFFGEGSRLTVL.

This clone occurred a few times. The gene calls are TRBV3-1 (or the pseudogene TRBV3-2) and TRBJ1-4, with D maybe TRBD1 (5 bases). Trimming shortened V by 1 base and J by 0 bases, and 9 bases separated the two germline ends. Per germline, CDR1 LGHDT and CDR2 YNNKEL (reference sequence). This CDR3 spans 16 amino acids. CDR3 protein: CASSQVQGATNEKLFF. CDR3 DNA sequence: TGTGCCAGCAGCCAAGTGCAAGGGGCAACTAATGAAAAACTGTTTTTT.

V and J are TRBV6-1 and TRBJ1-6, with a tentative D call TRBD1 (5 bases). Germline V lookup: CDR1 MNHNS, CDR2 SASEGT. V was pared by 4 bases and J by 4 bases, with 14 bases between. This CDR3 region has 16 residues. The CDR3 sequence: CASSGREGRYNSPLHF. In nucleotides, the CDR3 is TGTGCCAGCAGTGGCAGGGAGGGGAGATATAATTCACCCCTCCACTTT.

The chain recombines TRBV5-3 with TRBJ2-5, with 7 bases lining up with TRBD1. TRBV5-3 counts as an open reading frame of uncertain function. The CDR3 is 15 amino acids. V lost 2 bases and J lost 2; bases outside the gene matches: 6. In nucleotides, the CDR3 is TGTGCCAGAAGCTTCCCCCGACAGGGACAAGAGACCCAGTACTTC. The encoded protein is CARSFPRQGQETQYF.

The chain joins TRBV27 to TRBJ1-1; 7 nucleotides match TRBD1. The CDR3 consists of 15 residues. With V trimmed by 5 bases and J by 4 bases, 10 bases remained unmatched. CDR1 is MNHEY, CDR2 SMNVEV, per germline (reference sequence). The CDR3 DNA sequence: TGTGCCAGCAGTCTCCAGGGGGGTAGGGGCACTGAAGCTTTCTTT. This translates into CASSLQGGRGTEAFF.

CDR3 protein: CASSSESLSNQPQHF. The CDR3 region has the DNA TGTGCCAGCAGCTCCGAGTCCTTGAGCAATCAGCCCCAGCATTTT. The V and J genes are TRBV7-9 and TRBJ1-5; D uncertain. The CDR3 spans 15 residues. Germline V gene data show CDR1 as SEHNR and CDR2 as FQNEAQ (reference sequence). V was cut by 4 bases and J by 1 base, with 11 bases left in between.

Notes on this clone: Different DNA sequences within this sample yield the same CDR3. The chain links TRBV6-5 to TRBJ1-1, with 7 bases lining up with TRBD1. Germline V lookup: CDR1 MNHEY, CDR2 SVGAGI. V dropped 5 bases and J dropped 11; count of bases not matched to a gene: 5. The CDR3 consists of 11 residues. The CDR3 DNA reads TGTGCCAGCAGTCAGGGGACAGAGGCTTTCTTT. It yields the protein CASSQGTEAFF.

The chain employs TRBV24-1 and TRBJ1-1; D not resolved. V shed 0 bases and J shed 11 bases, with 9 bases lying between them. CDR3 length: 12 amino acids. CDR1 and CDR2 (germline): KGHDR, SFDVKD. The CDR3 DNA follows: TGTGCCACCAGTGATTTGCGAGGTACGGCTTTCTTT. Translated, it gives CATSDLRGTAFF.

The V call is TRBV7-3, the J call TRBJ1-2; D uncertain. V lost 0 bases to trimming and J lost 4 bases, with 9 bases between them. The germline V gene encodes CDR1 SGHTA and CDR2 FQGTGA. This CDR3 is 14 amino acids long. This chain's CDR3 is CASSLTGSSYGYTF. The CDR3 bases are TGTGCCAGCAGCTTAACCGGGAGCTCCTATGGCTACACCTTC.

This clone came up once. V and J are TRBV4-3 and TRBJ2-7; D unresolved. Trimming removed 3 bases from V and 0 bases from J, with 9 bases in between. The CDR3 is made up of 14 amino acids. CDR1 and CDR2 from the germline V gene are LGHNA and YSLEER. Written as DNA, the CDR3 is TGCGCCAGCAGCCAGACGGCTAGCTCCTACGAGCAGTACTTC. Translating gives CASSQTASSYEQYF.

V and J are TRBV2 and TRBJ1-1; D perhaps matches TRBD1 (6 bases). Trimming took off 4 bases at V and 4 bases at J, with 19 bases between the two ends. This CDR3 is built from 16 residues. Germline-derived CDR1 and CDR2 are SNHLY and FYNNEI. This CDR3 is CASSVAPHEGGTEAFF. CDR3 DNA: TGTGCCAGCAGTGTGGCCCCCCACGAAGGGGGCACTGAAGCTTTCTTT.

The genes are TRBV4-2 and TRBJ1-1; D not certain. The CDR3 extends over 15 amino acids. Germline V gene lookup returns CDR1 LGHNA and CDR2 YNFKEQ. Trimming took 0 bases from V and 1 from J, leaving 9 bases between them. CDR3: CASSQEIRGNTEAFF. The DNA of the CDR3 is TGTGCCAGCAGCCAAGAAATAAGAGGGAACACTGAAGCTTTCTTT.

This rearrangement joins TRBV15 to TRBJ1-2; a weak D match, TRBD1 (6 bases). From germline, CDR1 is LNHNV and CDR2 YYDKDF (reference sequence). The CDR3 is 14 residues long. Between the trimmed V and J ends, which lost 0 bases and 5 bases, there was a span of 10 bases. CDR3 coding DNA: TGTGCCACCAGCAGAGATCTTAGGGGGTATGGCTACACCTTC. Its protein is CATSRDLRGYGYTF.

The chain combines TRBV5-1 with TRBJ2-3; TRBD2 matches at 13 bases. Germline loops: CDR1 SGHRS, CDR2 YFSETQ. The V gene end was trimmed by 4 bases and the J gene end by 2 bases; junction bases not matched to a gene: 13. This CDR3 is 19 amino acids long. Here the CDR3 DNA reads TGCGCCAGCAGCCGGCTGACTAGCGGGGGGTTCTTAGACACAGATACGCAGTATTTT. Translating it yields CASSRLTSGGFLDTDTQYF.

The CDR3 loop is CASSLEGGQGTDTQYF. The CDR3 nucleotides read TGCGCCAGCAGCTTGGAGGGGGGACAGGGTACAGATACGCAGTATTTT. The V call is TRBV5-1, the J call TRBJ2-3; TRBD1 agrees at 9 bases. Trimming at V came to 0 bases and at J to 3 bases, leaving 5 bases not matched to a gene. Germline V lookup: CDR1 SGHRS, CDR2 YFSETQ. This CDR3 has 16 amino acids.

The CDR3 reads CASSQDYGGGADTQYF. CDR3 sequence (DNA): TGCGCCAGCAGCCAAGATTACGGCGGGGGGGCAGATACGCAGTATTTT. The chain has TRBV4-3 and TRBJ2-3, with 9 nucleotides matching TRBD2. The germline V gene has CDR1 LGHNA and CDR2 YSLEER. The length of the CDR3 is 16 residues. V lost 0 bases to trimming and J lost 4 bases; unmatched junction nucleotides: 5.

V gene TRBV7-3 combines with J gene TRBJ2-6, with 7 bases matching TRBD1. CDR1 and CDR2 from the germline V gene are SGHTA and FQGTGA. The CDR3 spans 16 residues. V dropped 0 bases and J dropped 7; count of bases not matched to a gene: 6. CDR3 nucleotides: TGTGCCAGCAGCTTAACGGGGACAGTAGGAGCCAACGTCCTGACTTTC. It translates to CASSLTGTVGANVLTF.